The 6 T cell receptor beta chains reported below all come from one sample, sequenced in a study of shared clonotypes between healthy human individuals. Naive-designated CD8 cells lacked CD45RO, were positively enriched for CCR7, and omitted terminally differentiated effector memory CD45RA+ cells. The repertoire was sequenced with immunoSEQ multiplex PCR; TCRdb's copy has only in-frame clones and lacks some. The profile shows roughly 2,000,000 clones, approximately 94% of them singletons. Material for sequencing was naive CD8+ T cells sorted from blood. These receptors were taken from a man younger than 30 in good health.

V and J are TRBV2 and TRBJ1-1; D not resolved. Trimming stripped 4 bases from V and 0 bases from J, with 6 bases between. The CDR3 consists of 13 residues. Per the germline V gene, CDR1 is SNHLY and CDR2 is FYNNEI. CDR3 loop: CASSAGVNTEAFF. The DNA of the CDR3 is TGTGCCAGCAGTGCCGGGGTGAACACTGAAGCTTTCTTT. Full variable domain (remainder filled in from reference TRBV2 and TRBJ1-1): EPEVTQTPSHQVTQMGQEVILRCVPISNHLYFYWYRQILGQKVEFLVSFYNNEISEKSEIFDDQFSVERPDGSNFTLKIRSTKLEDSAMYFCASSAGVNTEAFFGQGTRLTVV.

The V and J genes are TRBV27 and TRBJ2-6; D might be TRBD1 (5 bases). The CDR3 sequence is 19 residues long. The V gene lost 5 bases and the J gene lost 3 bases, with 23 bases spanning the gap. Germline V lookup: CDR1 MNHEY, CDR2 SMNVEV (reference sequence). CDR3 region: CASSPHRFLVPVGANVLTF. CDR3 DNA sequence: TGTGCCAGCAGTCCCCACAGGTTCTTAGTTCCGGTTGGGGCCAACGTCCTGACTTTC.

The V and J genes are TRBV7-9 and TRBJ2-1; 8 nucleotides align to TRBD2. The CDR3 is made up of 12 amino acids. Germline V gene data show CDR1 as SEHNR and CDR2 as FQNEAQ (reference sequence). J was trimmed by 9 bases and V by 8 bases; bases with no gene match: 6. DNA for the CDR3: TGTGCCAGCTTGGGACTAGTTTCTGAGCAGTTCTTC. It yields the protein CASLGLVSEQFF.

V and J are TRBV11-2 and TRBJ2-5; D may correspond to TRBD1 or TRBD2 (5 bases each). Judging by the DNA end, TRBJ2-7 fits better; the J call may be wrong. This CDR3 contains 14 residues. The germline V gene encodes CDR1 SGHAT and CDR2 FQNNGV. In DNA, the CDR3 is TGTGCCAGCAGCTTACTCCCAGGGAGAGACGAGCAGTACTTC. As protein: CASSLLPGRDEQYF.

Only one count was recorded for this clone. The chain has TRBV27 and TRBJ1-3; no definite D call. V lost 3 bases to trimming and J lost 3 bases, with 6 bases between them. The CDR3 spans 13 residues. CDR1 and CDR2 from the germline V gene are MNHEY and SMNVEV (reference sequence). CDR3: CASSFRGGNTIYF. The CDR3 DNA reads TGTGCCAGCAGTTTTCGCGGTGGAAACACCATATATTTT.

In nucleotides, the CDR3 is TGTGCCATCAGTGAGGACACGACGGGCAGAGGGCAAGAGACCCAGTACTTC. The encoded protein is CAISEDTTGRGQETQYF. The chain has TRBV10-3 and TRBJ2-5; D may be TRBD2 (5 bases). CDR3 length: 17 residues. V was trimmed by 2 bases and J by 2 bases, leaving 18 bases between them. Germline V lookup: CDR1 ENHRY, CDR2 SYGVKD.